This T cell receptor beta chain was identified during a study of shared clonotypes between healthy human individuals. Looking at the study overall: In total, the donors were two women and a few men aged 18 to 49.

Loaded into unsorted PBMC replicate PCRs was roughly 320 ng DNA, 30,000 or so T cell genomes. Clones were read by immunoSEQ multiplex PCR, and TCRdb kept only the in-frame ones, dropping some. Of roughly 500,000 clones listed, approximately 85% are singletons. Donors were healthy HIV-negative adults without recently reported acute infections or vaccinations. Donors comprised only Caucasian adults living in Nashville, Tennessee. The CDR3 has 15 amino acids. Trimming took 5 bases from V and 3 from J, leaving 15 bases between them. CDR1 and CDR2 (germline): SEHNR, FQNEAQ (reference sequence). This TCR was recovered from a woman aged 40-49 years in good health. Some clones in this sample may be carry-over from other donors' samples. Specimen: PBMCs. J is TRBJ2-3 and V is TRBV7-9; TRBD1 is a possible D gene (6 bases). The CDR3 here is CASSVRDITTDTQYF. The CDR3 coding sequence is TGTGCCAGCAGCGTCCGGGACATAACTACAGATACGCAGTATTTT.